The T cell receptor beta chain described here comes from a study of beta chain features in type 1 diabetes. About the study: Investigators examined 107,917,701 sorted cells across all samples. General observations from the study: Among all four CD4+ subsets, Type 1 diabetes patients had TCRB CDR3s that were moderately but significantly shorter.

On this clone: Its antigen remains unknown.

CDR1 and CDR2 (germline): SGHVS, FQNEAQ. The trim removed 7 bases at V and 7 bases at J, leaving 6 bases unmatched. The CDR3 runs 14 residues. Reverse transcribing all isolated RNA meant expressed TCRB transcripts were sequenced. Some clones are missing from TCRdb's copy, which holds only in-frame ones; the method was immunoSEQ multiplex PCR. The sample has 350,000 to 450,000 clones, approximately 12% seen once. V gene TRBV7-8 combines with J gene TRBJ2-7; 14 positions match TRBD2. This TCR came from a woman aged 18-29 years with type 1 diabetes. Material: naive CD4+ T cells from blood. CDR3 bases: TGTGCCAGCACCACGCGACTAGCGGGAGGGGAGCAGTACTTC. It specifies CASTTRLAGGEQYF.